Listed here are 12 T cell receptor beta chains from one sample, sequenced in a study of control samples from healthy donors and cancer patients. The table came from immunoSEQ multiplex PCR; TCRdb's copy has only in-frame clones and leaves some out. In the table there are 150,000 or so clones, roughly 93% of which are singletons. Sequences were obtained from blood. These receptors all come from a woman aged 55-69 years in good health.

The J gene is TRBJ1-1, the V gene TRBV6-2 or TRBV6-3, with a possible D match to TRBD1 (5 bases). The ends were cut back, 6 bases at V and 1 base at J, with 15 bases in the middle. The CDR3 extends over 15 amino acids. CDR1 MNHEY and CDR2 SVGEGT come from the germline V gene. The CDR3 coding sequence is TGTGCCAGCAGACCTCATGGGACGGGGAACACTGAAGCTTTCTTT. Translated: CASRPHGTGNTEAFF.

The genes are TRBV7-2 and TRBJ1-4; 10 bases agree with TRBD1. Germline CDR1 SGHTA, CDR2 FQGNSA. V dropped 5 bases and J dropped 6; count of bases not matched to a gene: 3. This CDR3 has 14 residues. CDR3 nucleotides: TGTGCCAGCAGCACGACAGGGGGCGATGAAAAACTGTTTTTT. Its translation: CASSTTGGDEKLFF.

This clone was recorded once. V usage is TRBV1 and J usage is TRBJ2-7. TRBV1 is classified as a pseudogene. The CDR3 totals 15 residues. CDR3 nucleotide sequence: TGCACCAGCAGCCAAGAACCGACGCAGTACTACGAGCAGTACTTC. Protein: CTSSQEPTQYYEQYF.

The chain joins TRBV11-1 to TRBJ2-2; TRBD1 aligns across 9 bases. This CDR3 region has 15 residues. V lost 5 bases, J lost 1 base, and 2 bases stayed unmatched. The V gene's germline CDR1 is SGHAT and CDR2 FQDESV (reference sequence). CDR3 coding DNA: TGTGCCAGCAGCCGACAGGGGGAGAACACCGGGGAGCTGTTTTTT. This sequence encodes CASSRQGENTGELFF.

The chain has TRBV14 and TRBJ1-2; TRBD1 matches at 7 bases. The CDR3 sequence is 13 residues long. The V and J ends lost 5 bases and 6 bases, in that order; junction bases with no gene match: 6. Germline CDR1 is SGHDN and CDR2 is FVKESK. DNA of the CDR3: TGTGCCAGCAGCTTGGACAGGCTTGATGGCTACACCTTC. It translates to CASSLDRLDGYTF.

The chain links TRBV18 to TRBJ1-2, with TRBD1 matching 9 bases. CDR1 and CDR2 from the germline V gene are KGHSH and LQKENI. Unmatched junction bases numbered 6, after V lost 2 bases and J lost 8 bases. This CDR3 spans 14 amino acids. CDR3 sequence (DNA): TGTGCCAGCTCACCATGGGGACAGGGTTCCGGCTACACCTTC. This encodes CASSPWGQGSGYTF.

V usage is TRBV6-5 and J usage is TRBJ2-4, with D unclear. The CDR3 runs to 13 residues. CDR1 MNHEY and CDR2 SVGAGI come from the germline V gene. Trimming stripped 10 bases from V and 4 bases from J, with 14 bases between. The CDR3 sequence is CAIARTAKNIQYF. In DNA, the CDR3 is TGTGCCATAGCCAGGACGGCAAAAAACATTCAGTACTTC.

The chain uses TRBV7-3 and TRBJ1-2; 8 nucleotides match TRBD1. Germline V gives CDR1 SGHTA, CDR2 FQGTGA. The junction had 6 bases not matched to a gene; V was cut back by 2 bases and J by 4 bases. The length of the CDR3 is 15 residues. CDR3 in amino acids: CASSLYGQGGYGYTF. In DNA, the CDR3 is TGTGCCAGCAGCTTATACGGACAGGGTGGCTATGGCTACACCTTC.

V and J are TRBV10-2 and TRBJ1-1, with D perhaps matching TRBD1 (5 bases). The V gene's germline CDR1 is WSHSY and CDR2 SAAADI. The ends were cut back, 4 bases at V and 2 bases at J, with 20 bases in the middle. This CDR3 region has 17 residues. CDR3 amino acids: CASSGGRTGRRNTEAFF. The CDR3 nucleotides are TGCGCCAGCAGTGGAGGAAGGACGGGACGAAGAAACACTGAAGCTTTCTTT.

The V call is TRBV7-9, the J call TRBJ2-2; possible D gene TRBD2, 6 bases. V dropped 1 base and J dropped 3 bases, with 9 bases sitting between them. Germline-derived CDR1 and CDR2 are SEHNR and FQNEAQ (reference sequence). This CDR3 spans 15 amino acids. The CDR3 protein is CASSLEWGDTGELFF. The CDR3 nucleotides are TGTGCCAGCAGCTTAGAGTGGGGGGACACCGGGGAGCTGTTTTTT.

CDR3 in amino acids: CASSEGQDAGQRFF. The CDR3 DNA reads TGTGCCAGCAGTGAGGGTCAGGACGCAGGACAACGGTTCTTC. This chain joins TRBV25-1 and TRBJ2-1; D is perhaps TRBD1 (5 bases). The CDR3 is 14 residues long. The V end was cut by 3 bases, the J end by 15 bases, with 21 bases between. Germline CDR1 MGHDK, CDR2 SYGVNS.

The chain has TRBV18 and TRBJ1-2; a weak D match, TRBD1 (5 bases). This CDR3 is built from 13 residues. Germline V lookup: CDR1 KGHSH, CDR2 LQKENI. Deletions cut 5 bases from V and 3 bases from J, with 10 bases between. CDR3 nucleotide sequence: TGTGCCAGCTCATCAGACAGAGACTATGGCTACACCTTC. It specifies CASSSDRDYGYTF. Complete variable domain (other parts from reference TRBV18 and TRBJ1-2): NAGVMQNPRHLVRRRGQEARLRCSPMKGHSHVYWYRQLPEEGLKFMVYLQKENIIDESGMPKERFSAEFPKEGPSILRIQQVVRGDSAAYFCASSSDRDYGYTFGSGTRLTVV.